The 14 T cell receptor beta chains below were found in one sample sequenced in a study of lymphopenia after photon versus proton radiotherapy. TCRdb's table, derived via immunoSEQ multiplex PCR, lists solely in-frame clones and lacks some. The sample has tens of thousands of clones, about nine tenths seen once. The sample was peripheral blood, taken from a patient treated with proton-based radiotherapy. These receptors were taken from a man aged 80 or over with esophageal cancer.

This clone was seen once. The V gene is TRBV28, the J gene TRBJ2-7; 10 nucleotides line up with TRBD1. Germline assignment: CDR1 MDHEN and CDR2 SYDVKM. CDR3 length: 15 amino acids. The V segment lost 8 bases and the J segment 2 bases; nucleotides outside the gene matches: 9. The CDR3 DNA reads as TGTGCCAGCCACCCCGCCGGGACAGGGGCCTACGAGCAGTACTTC. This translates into CASHPAGTGAYEQYF.

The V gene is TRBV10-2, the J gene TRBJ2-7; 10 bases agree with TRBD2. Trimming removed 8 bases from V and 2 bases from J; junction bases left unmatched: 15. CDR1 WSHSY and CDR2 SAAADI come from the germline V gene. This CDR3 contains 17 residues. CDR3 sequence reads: CASSHTRASGGTYEQYF. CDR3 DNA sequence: TGCGCCAGCTCCCACACGCGGGCTAGCGGGGGTACCTACGAGCAGTACTTC.

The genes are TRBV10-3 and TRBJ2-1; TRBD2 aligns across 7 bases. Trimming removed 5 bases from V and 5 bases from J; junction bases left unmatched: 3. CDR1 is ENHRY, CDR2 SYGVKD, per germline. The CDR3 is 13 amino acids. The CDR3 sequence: CAISTSANNEQFF. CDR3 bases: TGTGCCATCAGTACTAGCGCCAACAATGAGCAGTTCTTC.

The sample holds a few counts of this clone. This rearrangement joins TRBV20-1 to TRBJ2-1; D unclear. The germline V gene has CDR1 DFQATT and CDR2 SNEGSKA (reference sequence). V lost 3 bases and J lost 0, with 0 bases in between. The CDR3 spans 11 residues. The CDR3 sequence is CSASSYNEQFF. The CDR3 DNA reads TGCAGTGCTAGCTCCTACAATGAGCAGTTCTTC.

The DNA of the CDR3 is TGCGCCAGCAGCTTGGGGGGCGGGGATTACGAGCAGTACTTC. As protein: CASSLGGGDYEQYF. The chain employs TRBV5-1 and TRBJ2-7, with a weak D call TRBD2 (6 bases). Germline-derived CDR1 and CDR2 are SGHRS and YFSETQ. This CDR3 contains 14 residues. The V end lost 0 bases, the J end lost 4 bases, and 11 bases lay between the germline ends.

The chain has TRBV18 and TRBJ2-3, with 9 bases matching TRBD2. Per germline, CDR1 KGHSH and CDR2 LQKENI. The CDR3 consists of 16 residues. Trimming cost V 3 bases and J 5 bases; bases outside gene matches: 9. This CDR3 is CASSPASAGGEDTQYF. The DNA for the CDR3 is TGTGCCAGCTCACCGGCCTCTGCGGGGGGGGAAGATACGCAGTATTTT.

CDR3 loop: CASSQERGRSTEAFF. CDR3 DNA sequence: TGTGCCAGCAGCCAAGAGCGGGGGAGGAGCACTGAAGCTTTCTTT. The chain couples TRBV4-2 to TRBJ1-1, with D possibly being TRBD1 (5 bases). The V and J ends lost 0 bases and 4 bases respectively, with 12 bases between them. The CDR3 loop spans 15 amino acids. The germline CDR1 and CDR2 sequences are LGHNA and YNFKEQ.

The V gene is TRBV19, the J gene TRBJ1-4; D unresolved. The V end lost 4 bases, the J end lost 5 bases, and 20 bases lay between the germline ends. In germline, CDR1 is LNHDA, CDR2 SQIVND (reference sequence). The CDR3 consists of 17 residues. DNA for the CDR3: TGTGCCAGTAGTACAACACGGGATTTGGACCCAAATGAAAAACTGTTTTTT. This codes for CASSTTRDLDPNEKLFF. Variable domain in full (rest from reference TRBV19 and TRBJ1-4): DGGITQSPKYLFRKEGQNVTLSCEQNLNHDAMYWYRQDPGQGLRLIYYSQIVNDFQKGDIAEGYSVSREKKESFPLTVTSAQKNPTAFYLCASSTTRDLDPNEKLFFGSGTQLSVL.

CDR3 bases: TGTGCCACCAGCAGAGATCCACGACAGGCGAACACTGAAGCTTTCTTT. Translation: CATSRDPRQANTEAFF. This sequence joins TRBV15 and TRBJ1-1; D is possibly TRBD1 (6 bases). This CDR3 is 16 amino acids long. CDR1 and CDR2 from the germline V gene are LNHNV and YYDKDF (reference sequence). V dropped 0 bases and J dropped 1 base, with 12 bases sitting between them.

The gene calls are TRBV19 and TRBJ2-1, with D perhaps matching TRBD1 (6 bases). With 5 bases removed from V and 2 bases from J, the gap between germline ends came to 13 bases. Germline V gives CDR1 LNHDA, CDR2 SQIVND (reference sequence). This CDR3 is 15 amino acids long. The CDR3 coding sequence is TGTGCCAGTAGTTCGGCCGGGACAACCTACAATGAGCAGTTCTTC. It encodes CASSSAGTTYNEQFF.

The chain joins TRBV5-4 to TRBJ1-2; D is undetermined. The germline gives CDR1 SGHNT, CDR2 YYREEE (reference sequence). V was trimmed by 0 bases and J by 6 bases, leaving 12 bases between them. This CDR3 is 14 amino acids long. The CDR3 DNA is TGTGCCAGCAGCTTGGATGGAGACCATAATGGCTACACCTTC. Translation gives CASSLDGDHNGYTF. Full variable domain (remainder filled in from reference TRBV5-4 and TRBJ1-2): ETGVTQSPTHLIKTRGQQVTLRCSSQSGHNTVSWYQQALGQGPQFIFQYYREEENGRGNFPPRFSGLQFPNYSSELNVNALELDDSALYLCASSLDGDHNGYTFGSGTRLTVV.

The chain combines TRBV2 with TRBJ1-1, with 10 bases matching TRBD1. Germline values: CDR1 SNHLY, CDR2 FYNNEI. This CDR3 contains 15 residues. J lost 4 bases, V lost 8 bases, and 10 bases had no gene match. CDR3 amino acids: CASGGWDRGPTEAFF. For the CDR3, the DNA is TGTGCCAGCGGGGGGTGGGACAGGGGTCCCACTGAAGCTTTCTTT.

CDR3 in DNA: TGCAGCGTAGGACTAGGAGGGTTGGCAGATACGCAGTATTTT. It translates to CSVGLGGLADTQYF. The chain joins TRBV29-1 to TRBJ2-3, with TRBD2 matching 7 bases. The ends lost 6 bases at V and 4 bases at J; junction bases unmatched: 10. The length of the CDR3 is 14 residues. Germline assignment: CDR1 SQVTM and CDR2 ANQGSEA.

DNA of the CDR3: TGTGCTAGCAGGGGTTTTAGCGCCGAGCAGTACTTC. Protein sequence: CASRGFSAEQYF. The chain recombines TRBV12-5 with TRBJ2-7, with a possible D match to TRBD1 (6 bases). V shed 9 bases and J shed 6 bases, with 15 bases lying between them. The CDR3 loop spans 12 amino acids. Germline CDR1 is LGHNT and CDR2 is FRNRAP.